This T cell receptor beta chain was recorded in a study of T-cell reconstitution after alpha-beta-depleted transplantation in children. General study findings and limits: Two months or so post-transplant, alpha-beta T cells reportedly derived from several hundred expanded graft clones. The main origin of T-cell counts and diversity one year after transplant was newly produced T cells.

TCRbeta library preparation incorporated unique molecular identifiers. TCRdb reanalysed the PCR reads using MiXCR and keeps one entry per CDR3 protein. Counted here are around 270,000 distinct CDR3 sequences, around 10% occurring once; the ten biggest clones make up around 7.6%. Regarding this clonotype: Its antigen is undetermined.

The V segment lost 2 bases and the J segment 4 bases; nucleotides outside the gene matches: 6. CDR3 length equals 15 residues. The receptor comes from a boy younger than two with acute myeloid leukemia, due to receive a stem cell transplant. The chain recombines TRBV12-3 or TRBV12-4 with TRBJ1-1; 8 positions agree with TRBD1. The sample in question was PBMCs, obtained before TCRalphabeta/CD19-depleted stem cell transplant. CDR3 DNA sequence: TGTGCCAGCAGTTTAATGGACAGGGACTCCACTGAAGCTTTCTTT. Protein product: CASSLMDRDSTEAFF.